This is a list of T cell receptor beta chains from one sample in a study of blood T cell repertoires in COVID-19. Data came from immunoSEQ multiplex PCR; TCRdb stores just in-frame clones and leaves some out. The sample records roughly 300,000 clones, roughly 87% being singletons. The sample comprised PBMCs or T cells enriched from blood (not recorded which). These TCRs come from a woman aged 30 to 39 who had recovered from COVID-19. Both conserved end residues are part of each CDR3. The D gene is left open where the match is weak. A row's size may be missing; if present it is once, few, many or a size class.

DNA: TGTGCCAGCAGTTCAACGACAAACCATGGCTACACCTTC
CDR3: CASSSTTNHGYTF
V: TRBV6-5
size: .
J: TRBJ1-2
D: .

DNA: TGTGCCGCTTCACTAGCGGGGGTCAATGAGCAGTTCTTC
CDR3: CAASLAGVNEQFF
V: TRBV7-6
size: .
J: TRBJ2-1
D: TRBD2

DNA: TGTGCCAGCAGCCGAGACATCTACGAGCAGTACTTC
CDR3: CASSRDIYEQYF
V: TRBV12-3/TRBV12-4
size: .
J: TRBJ2-7
D: .

DNA: TGTGCCATCCGGACAGGGAACGAGTTTGCTTCGGGCGAGCAGTACTTC
CDR3: CAIRTGNEFASGEQYF
V: TRBV10-3
size: few
J: TRBJ2-7
D: TRBD1

DNA: TGTGCCATCAGTGAGACCGGGACAGGGGTGGTTCAGCCCCAGCATTTT
CDR3: CAISETGTGVVQPQHF
V: TRBV10-3
size: .
J: TRBJ1-5
D: TRBD1

DNA: TGTGCCAGCAGCCTTGGACAGGGGAGGTACGAGCAGTACTTC
CDR3: CASSLGQGRYEQYF
V: TRBV25-1
size: .
J: TRBJ2-7
D: TRBD1

DNA: TGTGCCAGCAACGACAGAATCAACACTGAAGCTTTCTTT
CDR3: CASNDRINTEAFF
V: TRBV27
size: .
J: TRBJ1-1
D: .

DNA: TGTGCCTGGAGTTCGGGACTAGCGGGGCCTAGCTCCTACAATGAGCAGTTCTTC
CDR3: CAWSSGLAGPSSYNEQFF
V: TRBV30
size: .
J: TRBJ2-1
D: TRBD2

DNA: TGCAGCGCCACGGGACAGCTTCAAGGGGAGCAGTACTTC
CDR3: CSATGQLQGEQYF
V: TRBV29-1
size: .
J: TRBJ2-7
D: TRBD1

DNA: TGTGCCAGCAGCGTAGAGGGACAGGGTCCCTCACCCCTCCACTTT
CDR3: CASSVEGQGPSPLHF
V: TRBV9
size: .
J: TRBJ1-6
D: TRBD1

DNA: TGTGCCAGCAATTCCGGGGAGGGGGCTGGGGCCAACGTCCTGACTTTC
CDR3: CASNSGEGAGANVLTF
V: TRBV28
size: .
J: TRBJ2-6
D: .

DNA: TGTGCCAGCAGTGAGTGGGGACAGCCCCAAGAGACCCAGTACTTC
CDR3: CASSEWGQPQETQYF
V: TRBV2
size: .
J: TRBJ2-5
D: TRBD1

DNA: TGTGCCAGCAGCAGAACGACAGGGGTGCCCCAAGAGACCCAGTACTTC
CDR3: CASSRTTGVPQETQYF
V: TRBV7-2
size: .
J: TRBJ2-5
D: TRBD1

DNA: TGTGCCAGCAGTGCCCGACAGGATGAAGCTTTCTTT
CDR3: CASSARQDEAFF
V: TRBV2
size: once
J: TRBJ1-1
D: .

DNA: TGTGCCAGCAGCCCCGATAGGGGGGGCTACTATGGCTACACCTTC
CDR3: CASSPDRGGYYGYTF
V: TRBV11-2
size: .
J: TRBJ1-2
D: .

DNA: TGTGCCAGCAGCTTGATTCTTCCTACAGGGGGGGACACTGAAGCTTTCTTT
CDR3: CASSLILPTGGDTEAFF
V: TRBV5-6
size: .
J: TRBJ1-1
D: TRBD1

DNA: TGTGCCAGCAGCTTCGGGACAGGCTCCTACGAGCAGTACTTC
CDR3: CASSFGTGSYEQYF
V: TRBV5-4
size: few
J: TRBJ2-7
D: TRBD1